This T cell receptor (beta chain) came from a study of CD4 and CD8 cells across lung adenocarcinoma regions. TCRdb reprocessed the PCR reads via MiXCR and lists one record per CDR3 protein. The sample includes roughly 18,000 distinct CDR3 sequences, roughly 51% of them seen just once. This CDR3 region has 18 residues. V was pared by 0 bases and J by 0 bases, with 15 bases between. CDR1 and CDR2 from the germline V gene are WNHNN and SYGVQD (reference sequence). Samples came from patients with localized non-small cell lung adenocarcinoma. The source material was CD8+ T cells from the center of a lung tumor. The TCR originated in a female donor with lung adenocarcinoma. The CD4 and CD8 labels of this study may be unreliable. The rearrangement uses TRBV10-1 and TRBJ2-1, with D perhaps TRBD1 or TRBD2 (5 bases each). The CDR3 loop reads CASSESIYRDGSYNEQFF. CDR3 in DNA: TGCGCCAGCAGTGAGTCGATATATCGGGACGGCTCCTACAATGAGCAGTTCTTC.